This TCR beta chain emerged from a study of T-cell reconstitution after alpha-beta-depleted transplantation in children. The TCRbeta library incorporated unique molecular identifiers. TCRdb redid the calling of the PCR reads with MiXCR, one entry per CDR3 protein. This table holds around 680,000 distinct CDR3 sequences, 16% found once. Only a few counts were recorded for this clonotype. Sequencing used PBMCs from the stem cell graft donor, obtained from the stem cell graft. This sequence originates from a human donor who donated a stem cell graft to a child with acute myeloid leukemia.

The CDR3 nucleotides are TGCGCCAGCAGCCAAGTTTCGGGGAACACCGGGGAGCTGTTTTTT. Protein: CASSQVSGNTGELFF. This chain joins TRBV4-1 and TRBJ2-2; D not resolved. Germline V lookup: CDR1 MGHRA, CDR2 YSYEKL. Trimming cost V 1 base and J 1 base, with 7 bases left between them. The CDR3 runs to 15 residues.